These T cell receptor beta chains were read from a single sample in a study of cytomegalovirus exposure and HLA in healthy donors. Profiled with immunoSEQ multiplex PCR; TCRdb holds only in-frame clones, not every one. The table includes 55,000 to 70,000 clones, about nine tenths detected once. What was sequenced was PBMCs. The source of these receptors is a woman in her twenties or thirties in good health and CMV-seronegative. Each CDR3 is given with its conserved first and last residue. D genes are given only for firm matches. Rows may omit the clone size; those that give it use once, few, many or a size class.

d_call clone_size j_call v_call cdr3_nt cdr3_aa
TRBD2 NA TRBJ2-3 TRBV7-3 TGTGCCAGCAGCGGAGCGGGAGAGATAAGGTATTTT CASSGAGEIRYF
TRBD1 NA TRBJ1-1 TRBV6-5 TGTGCCAGCAGTCAGACAGGGGACACTGAAGCTTTCTTT CASSQTGDTEAFF
TRBD2 NA TRBJ2-3 TRBV28 TGTGCCAGCAGTTTAGCGGGAGGGCCAGCAGATACGCAGTATTTT CASSLAGGPADTQYF
TRBD2 NA TRBJ2-7 TRBV5-1 TGCGCCAGCAGCGCGTCCGGGACTATCTACGAGCAGTACTTC CASSASGTIYEQYF
NA NA TRBJ1-5 TRBV30 TGTGCCTGGAGTGTGGGGGGAGATCAGCCCCAGCATTTT CAWSVGGDQPQHF
NA NA TRBJ2-1 TRBV6-5 TGTGCCAGCAGTCCTAGCGTAACTTCCTACAATGAGCAGTTCTTC CASSPSVTSYNEQFF
NA NA TRBJ2-7 TRBV11-3 TGTGCCAGCAGCTTAGATCTGGGGAGCTACGAGCAGTACTTC CASSLDLGSYEQYF
TRBD1 NA TRBJ2-7 TRBV5-3 TGTGCCAGAAGCCCGGACAGGGAGGACGAGCAGTACTTC CARSPDREDEQYF
TRBD2 NA TRBJ2-5 TRBV19 TGTGCCAGTAGTATAGCGGGAGGTCTACAGGAGACCCAGTACTTC CASSIAGGLQETQYF
NA NA TRBJ1-5 TRBV27 TGTGCCAGCAGTTCCTTATCAGGGGACAATCAGCCCCAGCATTTT CASSSLSGDNQPQHF
NA NA TRBJ1-1 TRBV29-1 TGCAGCGCCGGGGGGCCAGAGAACACTGAAGCTTTCTTT CSAGGPENTEAFF
NA once TRBJ1-1 TRBV18 TGTGCCAGCTCACCATACAGCCCCACGGAAGCTTTCTTT CASSPYSPTEAFF
NA few TRBJ2-3 TRBV4-1 TGCGCCAGCAGCCAAGGTCGCGCCACAGATACGCAGTATTTT CASSQGRATDTQYF
TRBD1 NA TRBJ1-2 TRBV7-2 TGTGCCAGCAGCTTAGCGGACAGGGCGAAGTGGTTCGGTGGCTACACCTTC CASSLADRAKWFGGYTF
TRBD2 NA TRBJ2-5 TRBV19 TGTGCCAGTAGTACGGGACTAGCGGGAGGTGGGGCGGCGTCAGAGACCCAGTACTTC CASSTGLAGGGAASETQYF
NA NA TRBJ2-1 TRBV4-3 TGCGCCAGCAGCCAAGAGGCCAGGGTGATCAATGAGCAGTTCTTC CASSQEARVINEQFF
TRBD1 NA TRBJ2-1 TRBV4-2 TGTGCCAGCAGCCAAGTCGGACAGGGGTCCTACAATGAGCAGTTCTTC CASSQVGQGSYNEQFF
TRBD1 NA TRBJ2-1 TRBV19 TGTGCCAGTGGGAGAGGGACAGGGCGTAATGAGCAGTTCTTC CASGRGTGRNEQFF
NA NA TRBJ2-1 TRBV29-1 TGCAGCGTTGGAGGCTCGACGGACAGCTCCTACAATGAGCAGTTCTTC CSVGGSTDSSYNEQFF
TRBD1 few TRBJ1-4 TRBV4-2 TGTGCCGGCAAGGGGGCCGGGGGGGTTAATGAAAAACTGTTTTTT CAGKGAGGVNEKLFF
TRBD1 NA TRBJ2-5 TRBV5-4 TGTGCCAGCAGCATCACAGGGGGCGCGGAGACCCAGTACTTC CASSITGGAETQYF
NA NA TRBJ1-4 TRBV30 TGTGCCTGGAGTTTGGCAGGGCGAACTAATGAAAAACTGTTTTTT CAWSLAGRTNEKLFF
TRBD1 NA TRBJ2-1 TRBV29-1 TGCAGCGTTGCTTCCGGGACAGGGAATTTCAATGAGCAGTTCTTC CSVASGTGNFNEQFF
TRBD1 NA TRBJ2-1 TRBV5-1 TGCGCCAGCAGCTTGGGGTCGCGACAGGGGTTTTTGAGCTCCTACAATGAGCAGTTCTTC CASSLGSRQGFLSSYNEQFF
NA NA TRBJ1-5 TRBV6-1 TGTGCCAGCAGTGGATACAGGCAGCCCCAGCATTTT CASSGYRQPQHF
TRBD1 NA TRBJ2-1 TRBV27 TGTGCCAGCAGTTTAGTACAGGGGTCGTATTCTAAAAATGAGCAGTTCTTC CASSLVQGSYSKNEQFF
NA NA TRBJ2-7 TRBV6-5 TGTGCCAGCAGTTACGACTATCAGTACGAGCAGTACTTC CASSYDYQYEQYF
NA NA TRBJ1-5 TRBV15 TGTGCCGCGTCAGGGGCCGGCAATCAGCCCCAGCATTTT CAASGAGNQPQHF
NA NA TRBJ2-7 TRBV2 TGTGCCAGCAGCACACAGGGCCAATCCTACGAGCAGTACTTC CASSTQGQSYEQYF
TRBD1 NA TRBJ1-2 TRBV28 TGTGCCAGCAGCTCGCGGGACAGGGTGAATGGCTACACCTTC CASSSRDRVNGYTF
NA NA TRBJ1-5 TRBV19 TGTGCCAGTAGCCGGTACAATCAGCCCCAGCATTTT CASSRYNQPQHF
NA few TRBJ2-1 TRBV7-6 TGTGCCAGCAGCTTAAAAACGGGGGACGTGTGGGACTGGTTGGGTGAGCAGTTCTTC CASSLKTGDVWDWLGEQFF
NA NA TRBJ1-1 TRBV7-2 TGTGCCAGCAGCCTAGCCCCGGGAAACCTTAAAGCTTTCTTT CASSLAPGNLKAFF
NA NA TRBJ1-5 TRBV5-5 TGTGCCAGCAGCTTGGAGCGCGCTCAGCCCCAGCATTTT CASSLERAQPQHF
NA NA TRBJ1-5 TRBV2 TGTGCCAGCAGTGATGGAGGGAAAACCCAGCCCCAGCATTTT CASSDGGKTQPQHF
TRBD2 NA TRBJ2-7 TRBV6-1 TGTGCCAGCAGTGAACTTAGCGGGGGAAACTACGAGCAGTACTTC CASSELSGGNYEQYF
NA NA TRBJ2-7 TRBV19 TGTGCCAGTAGAGAGGCCAGGGGCTACGAGCAGTACTTC CASREARGYEQYF
NA NA TRBJ1-5 TRBV19 TGTGCCAGTGGGGAGGCGCCCCAGCATTTT CASGEAPQHF
NA NA TRBJ1-1 TRBV10-1 TGCGCCAGCAGTGAGGATAGAGCTGAAGCTTTCTTT CASSEDRAEAFF
TRBD2 NA TRBJ2-3 TRBV5-3 TGTGCCAGAAGCGCAAATAGCGGGAGATGGGATACGCAGTATTTT CARSANSGRWDTQYF
NA NA TRBJ2-1 TRBV4-3 TGCGCCAGCAGCCAAGCGACACATCTTACCTACAATGAGCAGTTCTTC CASSQATHLTYNEQFF
NA NA TRBJ1-2 TRBV2 TGTGCCAGCAGTGGACCCGATGGACAGATCTATGGCTACACCTTC CASSGPDGQIYGYTF
NA NA TRBJ1-4 TRBV7-9 TGTTCCAGCAGCTTAGGGAACGGGGGGCCTAATGAAAAACTGTTTTTT CSSSLGNGGPNEKLFF
NA NA TRBJ2-3 TRBV19 TGTGCCAGTAGGATCCAATGGACGGAGGGCCCAGATACGCAGTATTTT CASRIQWTEGPDTQYF
NA NA TRBJ1-4 TRBV28 TGTGCCAGCAGTTTAGATATGGCGGGTGGTGAAAAACTGTTTTTT CASSLDMAGGEKLFF
TRBD2 NA TRBJ2-1 TRBV27 TGTGCCAGCAGTTTCGGACTAGCGGGGTTCTACAATGAGCAGTTCTTC CASSFGLAGFYNEQFF
NA NA TRBJ1-1 TRBV2 TGTGCCAGCCAACTTAAGCCATTTAGGAACACTGAAGCTTTCTTT CASQLKPFRNTEAFF
NA NA TRBJ2-1 TRBV27 TGTGCCAGCAGTCTAAACGGCCCGGGCAATGAGCAGTTCTTC CASSLNGPGNEQFF
TRBD2 NA TRBJ2-7 TRBV7-9 TGTGCCAGCAGCCACCCTAGCGGGGTCAACTACGAGCAGTACTTC CASSHPSGVNYEQYF
NA medium-sized TRBJ2-7 TRBV6-1 TGTGCCAGCAGTGATGGCGGGTACGAGCAGTACTTC CASSDGGYEQYF
NA NA TRBJ2-7 TRBV4-2 TGTGCCAGCAGCCAAGAGACAGGACCCTCCTACGAGCAGTACTTC CASSQETGPSYEQYF
NA NA TRBJ2-3 TRBV6-4 TGTGCCAGCAGTGCCCAGGGTATTACAGATACGCAGTATTTT CASSAQGITDTQYF
NA NA TRBJ2-3 TRBV4-3 TGCGCCAGCAGCCAAAAGTGGGAGAGCCCCCATACGCAGTATTTT CASSQKWESPHTQYF
TRBD1 NA TRBJ1-5 TRBV5-1 TGCGCCAGCAGCTCAGGGACTGGGGGGACAGGCAATCGGCCCCAGCATTTT CASSSGTGGTGNRPQHF
NA NA TRBJ1-1 TRBV28 TGTGCCAGCAGTTTTGAGAGTTGGCGGCCGGGAACAGCGATAAACACTGAAGCTTTCTTT CASSFESWRPGTAINTEAFF
NA NA TRBJ2-2 TRBV7-2 TGTGCCAGCAGCTTAGACAGGTTCTCCGGGGAGCTGTTTTTT CASSLDRFSGELFF
TRBD2 few TRBJ2-1 TRBV7-9 TGTGCCAGCAGCTTAGCGACTAGCGGGAGGATCAATGAGCAGTTCTTC CASSLATSGRINEQFF
TRBD1 once TRBJ1-1 TRBV10-2 TGCGCCAGCAGTGAGGGACAGGGGATAACTTTCTTT CASSEGQGITFF
NA NA TRBJ1-1 TRBV7-2 TGTGCCAGCAGCCCGAGGGGGTATACTGAAGCTTTCTTT CASSPRGYTEAFF